The rows below give T cell receptor beta chains drawn from one sample of a study of blood T cell repertoires in COVID-19. The assay was immunoSEQ multiplex PCR, and TCRdb's table has in-frame clones only and misses some. This sample has some 140,000 clones, with 84% found just once. Sequencing was performed on PBMCs or T cells enriched from blood (not recorded which). The receptors derive from a man aged 40-49 years with acute COVID-19. CDR3s include the opening cysteine and the closing phenylalanine or tryptophan. A D gene is named only where the DNA matches it firmly. Clone size is shown for a subset of rows, as once, few, many or a class of expanded clone.

CDR3,DNA,D,V,J,size
CASSLQQGAEVDEQFF,TGTGCCAGCAGCTTACAACAGGGGGCGGAAGTCGATGAGCAGTTCTTC,TRBD1,TRBV5-6,TRBJ2-1,NA
CASQDPGTAMGTQYF,TGTGCCAGCCAAGACCCCGGGACAGCAATGGGGACCCAGTACTTC,TRBD1,TRBV7-9,TRBJ2-5,few
CAAGGNYGYTF,TGTGCCGCCGGGGGGAACTATGGCTACACCTTC,NA,TRBV10-3,TRBJ1-2,NA
CASSQESLGGYEQYF,TGCGCCAGCAGCCAAGAGTCCCTCGGGGGCTACGAGCAGTACTTC,NA,TRBV4-3,TRBJ2-7,NA
CASSLGGAGSGPQYF,TGTGCCAGCAGTTTAGGGGGGGCGGGCTCCGGGCCCCAGTACTTC,NA,TRBV27,TRBJ2-5,NA
CASSLGTGSYNEQFF,TGTGCCAGCAGTTTAGGGACAGGGAGCTACAATGAGCAGTTCTTC,TRBD1,TRBV5-4,TRBJ2-1,NA
CASSYGTGVFESGQPQHF,TGTGCCAGCAGTTACGGGACAGGGGTTTTCGAATCGGGTCAGCCCCAGCATTTT,TRBD1,TRBV6-2/TRBV6-3,TRBJ1-5,many
CASSTTFGQSTDTQYF,TGTGCCAGCAGCACAACCTTTGGACAGAGCACAGATACGCAGTATTTT,NA,TRBV28,TRBJ2-3,NA
CASMRGLVSVGELFF,TGTGCCAGCATGAGAGGACTAGTAAGCGTCGGGGAGCTGTTTTTT,TRBD2,TRBV2,TRBJ2-2,NA
CASSSSPGSTNEKLFF,TGTGCCAGCAGCTCATCGCCAGGGTCAACTAATGAAAAACTGTTTTTT,NA,TRBV5-4,TRBJ1-4,NA
CASSQDGYRDRHGYTF,TGCGCCAGCAGCCAAGATGGTTACAGGGACAGACATGGCTACACCTTC,TRBD1,TRBV4-3,TRBJ1-2,NA
CASSESGGSGPQHF,TGTGCCAGCAGTGAAAGTGGGGGGAGTGGGCCCCAGCATTTT,NA,TRBV25-1,TRBJ1-5,NA
CASSLVVDREAFF,TGTGCCAGCAGCTTAGTGGTCGACAGAGAAGCTTTCTTT,NA,TRBV7-9,TRBJ1-1,NA
CASRRGEGQGAFGNTIYF,TGTGCCAGCCGCCGCGGGGAGGGCCAGGGGGCTTTTGGAAACACCATATATTTT,TRBD1,TRBV11-2,TRBJ1-3,few
CASSDTSGTGYMNTEAFF,TGTGCCAGCAGTGACACATCGGGGACAGGCTACATGAACACTGAAGCTTTCTTT,TRBD1,TRBV28,TRBJ1-1,once
CASSYRDRDYEQYF,TGTGCCAGCAGTTACCGGGACAGGGACTACGAGCAGTACTTC,TRBD1,TRBV5-4,TRBJ2-7,NA
CATVAGPNYGYTF,TGTGCCACGGTGGCAGGGCCTAACTATGGCTACACCTTC,NA,TRBV2,TRBJ1-2,few
CANGRGGRGANVLTF,TGTGCCAACGGTCGGGGGGGCCGTGGGGCCAACGTCCTGACTTTC,TRBD2,TRBV7-9,TRBJ2-6,NA
CASSQGENTEAFF,TGTGCCAGCTCACAGGGGGAGAACACTGAAGCTTTCTTT,NA,TRBV18,TRBJ1-1,few
CASSNWGRHSNQPQHF,TGTGCCAGCAGCAATTGGGGCCGACATAGCAATCAGCCCCAGCATTTT,NA,TRBV5-6,TRBJ1-5,NA
CASSSGSGVWGYTF,TGTGCCAGCAGCTCGGGCTCAGGGGTGTGGGGCTACACCTTC,NA,TRBV5-6,TRBJ1-2,NA
CASRVVDRGSYEQYF,TGTGCCAGCAGGGTTGTGGACAGGGGCTCCTACGAGCAGTACTTC,TRBD1,TRBV28,TRBJ2-7,NA
CASSDRGLRTEAFF,TGTGCCAGTAGTGACAGGGGGCTACGGACTGAAGCTTTCTTT,TRBD1,TRBV19,TRBJ1-1,NA
CASSRDPNAYNEQFF,TGTGCCAGCAGCCGGGATCCAAATGCCTACAATGAGCAGTTCTTC,NA,TRBV6-5,TRBJ2-1,NA
CASSPWAGSNQPQHF,TGTGCCAGCAGTCCATGGGCAGGCTCTAATCAGCCCCAGCATTTT,NA,TRBV11-2,TRBJ1-5,NA
CASSTGTGGYEQYF,TGTGCCAGCAGCACCGGGACAGGGGGCTACGAGCAGTACTTC,TRBD1,TRBV9,TRBJ2-7,NA
CASRTGSSGNTIYF,TGTGCCAGCAGGACAGGGAGCTCTGGAAACACCATATATTTT,TRBD1,TRBV28,TRBJ1-3,NA
CASSFEGAIADTQYF,TGCGCCAGCAGCTTTGAGGGGGCGATTGCAGATACGCAGTATTTT,TRBD1,TRBV5-1,TRBJ2-3,NA
CASTPGEETDTQYF,TGTGCCAGCACCCCCGGGGAGGAGACAGATACGCAGTATTTT,NA,TRBV6-5,TRBJ2-3,NA
CASSLGGLAAYNEQFF,TGTGCCAGCAGCTTAGGTGGCCTTGCGGCCTACAATGAGCAGTTCTTC,NA,TRBV7-8,TRBJ2-1,once
CASSPNRGSMNTEAFF,TGTGCCAGCAGCCCAAACAGGGGATCCATGAACACTGAAGCTTTCTTT,TRBD1,TRBV3-1/TRBV3-2,TRBJ1-1,NA
CASSLSIGELFF,TGTGCCAGCAGCTTGAGCATCGGGGAGCTGTTTTTT,NA,TRBV11-3,TRBJ2-2,NA
CASSSWTGTGNTIYF,TGCGCCAGCAGCTCATGGACAGGGACTGGAAACACCATATATTTT,TRBD1,TRBV5-1,TRBJ1-3,NA
CASSLTGELFF,TGTGCCAGCTCCCTCACCGGGGAGCTGTTTTTT,NA,TRBV18,TRBJ2-2,once
CASSLGQGDHGYTF,TGTGCCAGCAGCTTGGGGCAGGGGGATCATGGCTACACCTTC,TRBD1,TRBV5-4,TRBJ1-2,NA
CASSLAPWQGGWTDTQYF,TGTGCCAGCAGCTTAGCGCCTTGGCAGGGGGGTTGGACAGATACGCAGTATTTT,NA,TRBV7-9,TRBJ2-3,NA
CASSLPQGAAYNEQFF,TGTGCCAGCAGTTTACCTCAGGGGGCGGCCTACAATGAGCAGTTCTTC,TRBD1,TRBV28,TRBJ2-1,NA
CASGTGATEAFF,TGCGCCAGTGGGACAGGGGCCACTGAAGCTTTCTTT,TRBD1,TRBV10-2,TRBJ1-1,once
CASSDPGGLPPNYGYTF,TGTGCCAGCAGTGATCCAGGGGGCCTACCTCCCAACTATGGCTACACCTTC,TRBD1,TRBV6-1,TRBJ1-2,once
CATSDPSGQQPYEQYF,TGTGCCACCAGTGATCCCTCGGGACAGCAACCCTACGAGCAGTACTTC,TRBD1,TRBV24-1,TRBJ2-7,NA
CASSPGQGILYSNQPQHF,TGTGCCAGCAGTCCGGGACAGGGGATCCTATATAGCAATCAGCCCCAGCATTTT,TRBD1,TRBV7-9,TRBJ1-5,NA
CASSLAVIAGRGELFF,TGTGCCAGCAGCTTAGCGGTAATAGCGGGACGCGGGGAGCTGTTTTTT,TRBD2,TRBV7-8,TRBJ2-2,NA
CASSPPSQGTEAFF,TGTGCCAGCAGCCCCCCCTCGCAGGGGACTGAAGCTTTCTTT,NA,TRBV28,TRBJ1-1,NA
CASSPRGAEQETQYF,TGTGCCAGCAGCCCGCGGGGAGCGGAACAAGAGACCCAGTACTTC,NA,TRBV7-9,TRBJ2-5,NA
CASSTQGAAGNTIYF,TGCGCCAGCAGCACACAGGGGGCGGCTGGAAACACCATATATTTT,TRBD1,TRBV5-1,TRBJ1-3,once
CASRYPGGGDSYNEQFF,TGTGCCAGTCGCTACCCCGGGGGAGGGGATTCCTACAATGAGCAGTTCTTC,TRBD2,TRBV19,TRBJ2-1,few
CASSPDRVQETQYF,TGTGCCAGCAGCCCCGACAGGGTCCAAGAGACCCAGTACTTC,TRBD1,TRBV3-1/TRBV3-2,TRBJ2-5,NA
CASSLRRNTEAFF,TGTGCCAGCAGTTTAAGGAGGAACACTGAAGCTTTCTTT,NA,TRBV27,TRBJ1-1,NA
CASSRDSTNDKLFF,TGTGCCAGCAGTCGGGACAGTACTAATGACAAACTGTTTTTT,TRBD1,TRBV28,TRBJ1-4,NA
CATSDFGTGYSGEQFF,TGTGCCACCAGTGACTTCGGGACAGGGTACAGTGGTGAGCAGTTCTTC,TRBD1,TRBV24-1,TRBJ2-1,once
CASSLGAGGSDTQYF,TGTGCCAGCAGCCTAGGGGCGGGGGGATCAGATACGCAGTATTTT,TRBD2,TRBV7-7,TRBJ2-3,NA
CASSILSAGDQETQYF,TGTGCCAGTAGTATCCTGTCTGCGGGGGACCAAGAGACCCAGTACTTC,TRBD2,TRBV19,TRBJ2-5,NA
CASSFSGVRQYF,TGTGCCAGCAGTTTTTCCGGGGTCCGGCAGTACTTC,NA,TRBV27,TRBJ2-7,NA
CASSLGGYNEQFF,TGTGCCAGCAGTTTAGGGGGGTACAATGAGCAGTTCTTC,NA,TRBV28,TRBJ2-1,NA